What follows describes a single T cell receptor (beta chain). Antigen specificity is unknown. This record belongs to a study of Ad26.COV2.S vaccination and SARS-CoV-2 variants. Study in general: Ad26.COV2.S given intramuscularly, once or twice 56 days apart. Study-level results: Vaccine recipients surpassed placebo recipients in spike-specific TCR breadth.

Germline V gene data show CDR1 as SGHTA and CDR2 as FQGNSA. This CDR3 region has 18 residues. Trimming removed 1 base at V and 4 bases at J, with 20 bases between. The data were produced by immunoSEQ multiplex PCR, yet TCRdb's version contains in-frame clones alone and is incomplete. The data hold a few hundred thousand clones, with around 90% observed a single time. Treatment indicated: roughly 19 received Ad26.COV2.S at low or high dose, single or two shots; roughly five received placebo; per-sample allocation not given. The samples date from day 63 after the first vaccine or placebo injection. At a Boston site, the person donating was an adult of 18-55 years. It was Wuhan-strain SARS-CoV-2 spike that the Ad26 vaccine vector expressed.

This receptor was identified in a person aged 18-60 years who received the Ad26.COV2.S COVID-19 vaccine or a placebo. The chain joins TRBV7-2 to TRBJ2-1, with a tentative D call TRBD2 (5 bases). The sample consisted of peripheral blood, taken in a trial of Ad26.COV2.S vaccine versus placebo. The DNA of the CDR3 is TGTGCCAGCAGCTTAGTTAGTCTAGCCGCCTCGTCGTACAATGAGCAGTTCTTC. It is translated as CASSLVSLAASSYNEQFF. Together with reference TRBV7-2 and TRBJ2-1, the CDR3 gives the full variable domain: GAGVSQSPSNKVTEKGKDVELRCDPISGHTALYWYRQSLGQGLEFLIYFQGNSAPDKSGLPSDRFSAERTGGSVSTLTIQRTQQEDSAVYLCASSLVSLAASSYNEQFFGPGTRLTVL.